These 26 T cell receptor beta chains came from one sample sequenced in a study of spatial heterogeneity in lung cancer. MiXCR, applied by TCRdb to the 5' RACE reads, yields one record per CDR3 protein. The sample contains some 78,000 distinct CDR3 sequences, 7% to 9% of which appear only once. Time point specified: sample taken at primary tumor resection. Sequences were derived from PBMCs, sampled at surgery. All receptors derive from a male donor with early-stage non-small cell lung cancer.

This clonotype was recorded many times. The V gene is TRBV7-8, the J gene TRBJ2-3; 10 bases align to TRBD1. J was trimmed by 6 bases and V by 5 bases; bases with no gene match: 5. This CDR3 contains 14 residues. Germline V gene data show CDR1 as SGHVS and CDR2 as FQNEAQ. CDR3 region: CASSATGGPDTQYF. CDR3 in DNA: TGTGCCAGCAGCGCGACAGGGGGCCCGGATACGCAGTATTTT.

The CDR3 sequence: CASSITKGDGNTIYF. The CDR3 nucleotides read TGTGCCAGCAGTATTACTAAGGGGGATGGAAACACCATATATTTT. The gene calls are TRBV6-6 and TRBJ1-3, with D possibly being TRBD1 (6 bases). The germline V gene has CDR1 MNHNY and CDR2 SVGAGI (reference sequence). Trimming cost V 5 bases and J 3 bases, with 14 bases left between them. This CDR3 has 15 residues.

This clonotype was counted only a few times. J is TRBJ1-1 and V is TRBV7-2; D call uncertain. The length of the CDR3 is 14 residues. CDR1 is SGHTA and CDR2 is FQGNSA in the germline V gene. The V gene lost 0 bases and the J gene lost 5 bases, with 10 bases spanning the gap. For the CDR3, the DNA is TGTGCCAGCAGCTTAGCGTGGAGTGGAACTGAAGCTTTCTTT. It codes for CASSLAWSGTEAFF.

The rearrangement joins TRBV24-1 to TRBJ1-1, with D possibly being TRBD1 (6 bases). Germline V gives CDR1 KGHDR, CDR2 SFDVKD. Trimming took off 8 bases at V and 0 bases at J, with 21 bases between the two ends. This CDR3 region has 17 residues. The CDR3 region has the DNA TGTGCCACCACTAGTGTGGGGACAAACCTCATGAACACTGAAGCTTTCTTT. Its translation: CATTSVGTNLMNTEAFF.

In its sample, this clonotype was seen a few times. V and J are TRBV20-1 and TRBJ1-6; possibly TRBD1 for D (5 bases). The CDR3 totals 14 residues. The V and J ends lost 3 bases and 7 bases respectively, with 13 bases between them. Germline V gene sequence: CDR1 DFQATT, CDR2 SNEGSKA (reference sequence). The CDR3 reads CSARRGTVNSPLHF. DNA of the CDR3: TGCAGTGCTAGGAGAGGGACGGTGAATTCACCCCTCCACTTT.

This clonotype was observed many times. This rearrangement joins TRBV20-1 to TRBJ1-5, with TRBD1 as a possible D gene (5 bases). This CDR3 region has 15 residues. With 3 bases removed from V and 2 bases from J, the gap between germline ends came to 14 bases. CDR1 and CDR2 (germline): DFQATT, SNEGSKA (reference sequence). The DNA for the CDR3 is TGCAGTGCTAGCCTTGGGGCGGGACGCAATCAGCCCCAGCATTTT. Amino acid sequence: CSASLGAGRNQPQHF.

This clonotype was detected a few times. The DNA of the CDR3 is TGTGCCAGCGGATCCAGGGGGTATAATTCACCCCTCCACTTT. Translating it yields CASGSRGYNSPLHF. The chain employs TRBV28 and TRBJ1-6; 7 bases align to TRBD1. Germline CDR1 is MDHEN and CDR2 is SYDVKM. With 8 bases clipped from V and 4 bases from J, the junction kept 5 bases outside the gene matches. CDR3 length equals 14 residues.

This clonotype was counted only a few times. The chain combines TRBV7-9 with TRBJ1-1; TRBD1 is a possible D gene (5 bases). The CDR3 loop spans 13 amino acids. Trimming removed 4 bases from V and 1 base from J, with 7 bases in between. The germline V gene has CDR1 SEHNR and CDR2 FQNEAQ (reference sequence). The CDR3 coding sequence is TGTGCCAGCAGCTCAGGGTGGAACACTGAAGCTTTCTTT. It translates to CASSSGWNTEAFF. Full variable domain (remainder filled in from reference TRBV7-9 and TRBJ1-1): DTGVSQNPRHKITKRGQNVTFRCDPISEHNRLYWYRQTLGQGPEFLTYFQNEAQLEKSRLLSDRFSAERPKGSFSTLEIQRTEQGDSAMYLCASSSGWNTEAFFGQGTRLTVV.

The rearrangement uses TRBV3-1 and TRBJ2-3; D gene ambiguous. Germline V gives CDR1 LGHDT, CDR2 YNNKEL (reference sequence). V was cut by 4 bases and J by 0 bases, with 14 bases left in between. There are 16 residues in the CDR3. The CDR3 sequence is CASSPILIASTDTQYF. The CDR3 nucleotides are TGTGCCAGCAGCCCCATCCTAATTGCTAGCACAGATACGCAGTATTTT.

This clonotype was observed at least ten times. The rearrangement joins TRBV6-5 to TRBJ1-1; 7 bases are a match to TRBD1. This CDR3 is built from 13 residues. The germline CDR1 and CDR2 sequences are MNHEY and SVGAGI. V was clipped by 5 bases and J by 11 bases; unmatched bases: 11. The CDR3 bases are TGTGCCAGCAGTCGTTCAGTCAGGGGGGTGGCTTTCTTT. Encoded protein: CASSRSVRGVAFF.

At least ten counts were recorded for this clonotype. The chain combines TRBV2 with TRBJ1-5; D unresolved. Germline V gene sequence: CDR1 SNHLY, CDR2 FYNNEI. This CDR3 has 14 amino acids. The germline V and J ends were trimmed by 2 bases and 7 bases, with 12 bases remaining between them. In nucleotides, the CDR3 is TGTGCCAGCAGTGAATATCCGGGGAACCAGCCCCAGCATTTT. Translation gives CASSEYPGNQPQHF.

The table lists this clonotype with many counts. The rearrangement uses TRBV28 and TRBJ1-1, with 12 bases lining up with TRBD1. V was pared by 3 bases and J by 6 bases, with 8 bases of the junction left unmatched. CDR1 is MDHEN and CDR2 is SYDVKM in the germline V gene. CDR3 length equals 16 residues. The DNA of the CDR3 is TGTGCCAGCAGTTTGGTTGGGACAGGGGGCTTCGCTGAAGCTTTCTTT. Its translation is CASSLVGTGGFAEAFF.

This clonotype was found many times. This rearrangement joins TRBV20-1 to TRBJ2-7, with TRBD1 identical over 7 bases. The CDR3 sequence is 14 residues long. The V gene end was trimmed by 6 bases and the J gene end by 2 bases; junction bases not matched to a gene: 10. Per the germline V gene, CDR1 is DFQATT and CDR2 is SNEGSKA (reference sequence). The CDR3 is CSALIPGQPYEQYF. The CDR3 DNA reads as TGCAGTGCCCTAATACCGGGACAGCCCTACGAGCAGTACTTC.

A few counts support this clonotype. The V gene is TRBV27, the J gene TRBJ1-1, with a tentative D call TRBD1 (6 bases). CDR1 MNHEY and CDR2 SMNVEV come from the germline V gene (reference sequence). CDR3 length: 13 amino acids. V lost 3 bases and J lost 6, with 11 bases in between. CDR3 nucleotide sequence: TGTGCCAGCAGTTTCCAGGGGAGGTCTGAAGCTTTCTTT. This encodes CASSFQGRSEAFF.

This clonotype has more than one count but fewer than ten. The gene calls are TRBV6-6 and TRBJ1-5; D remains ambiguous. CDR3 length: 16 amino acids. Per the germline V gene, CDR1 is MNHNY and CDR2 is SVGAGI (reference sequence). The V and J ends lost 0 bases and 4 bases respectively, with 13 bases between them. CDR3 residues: CASSYSVRRSNQPQHF. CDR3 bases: TGTGCCAGCAGTTACTCCGTTAGACGATCTAATCAGCCCCAGCATTTT.

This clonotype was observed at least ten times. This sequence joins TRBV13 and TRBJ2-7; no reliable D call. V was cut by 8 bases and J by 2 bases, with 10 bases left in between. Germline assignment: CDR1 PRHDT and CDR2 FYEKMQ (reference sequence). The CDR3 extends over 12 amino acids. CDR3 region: CASARRTYEQYF. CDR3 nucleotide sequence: TGTGCCAGCGCGCGAAGAACCTACGAGCAGTACTTC.

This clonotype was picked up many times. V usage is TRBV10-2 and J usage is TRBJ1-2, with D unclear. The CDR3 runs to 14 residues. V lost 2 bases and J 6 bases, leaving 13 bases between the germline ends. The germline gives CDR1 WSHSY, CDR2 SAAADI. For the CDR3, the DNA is TGCGCCAGCAGTGAGACTACGCGCGGGAATGGCTACACCTTC. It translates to CASSETTRGNGYTF.

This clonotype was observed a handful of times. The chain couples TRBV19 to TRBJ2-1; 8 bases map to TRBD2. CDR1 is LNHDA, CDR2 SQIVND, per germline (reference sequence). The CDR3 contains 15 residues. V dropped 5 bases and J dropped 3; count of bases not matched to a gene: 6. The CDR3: CASSEGLELYNEQFF. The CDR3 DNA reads TGTGCCAGTAGTGAGGGACTAGAGCTCTACAATGAGCAGTTCTTC.

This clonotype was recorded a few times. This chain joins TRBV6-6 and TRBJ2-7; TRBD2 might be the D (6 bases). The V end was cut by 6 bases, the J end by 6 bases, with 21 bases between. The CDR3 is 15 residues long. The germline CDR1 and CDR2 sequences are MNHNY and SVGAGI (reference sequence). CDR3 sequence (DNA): TGTGCCAGCAGAGGGCAAAACGGGCTAGCGCTCGAGCAGTACTTC. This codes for CASRGQNGLALEQYF.

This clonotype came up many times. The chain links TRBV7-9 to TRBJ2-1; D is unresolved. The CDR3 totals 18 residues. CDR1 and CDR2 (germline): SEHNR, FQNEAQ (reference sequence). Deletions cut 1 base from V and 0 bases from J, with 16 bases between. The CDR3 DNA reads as TGTGCCAGCAGCTTAGATGAGTCCAGCGCTAGCTCCTACAATGAGCAGTTCTTC. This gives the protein CASSLDESSASSYNEQFF. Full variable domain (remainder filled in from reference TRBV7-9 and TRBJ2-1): DTGVSQNPRHKITKRGQNVTFRCDPISEHNRLYWYRQTLGQGPEFLTYFQNEAQLEKSRLLSDRFSAERPKGSFSTLEIQRTEQGDSAMYLCASSLDESSASSYNEQFFGPGTRLTVL.

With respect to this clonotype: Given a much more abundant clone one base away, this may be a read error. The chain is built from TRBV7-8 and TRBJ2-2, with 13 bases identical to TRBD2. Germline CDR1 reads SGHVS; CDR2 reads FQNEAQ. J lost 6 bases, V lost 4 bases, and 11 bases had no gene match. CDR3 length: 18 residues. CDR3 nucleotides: TGTGCCAGCAGCTATGGACTAGCGGGAGAAGGTGGCTCCGGGGAGCTGTTTTTT. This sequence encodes CASSYGLAGEGGSGELFF.

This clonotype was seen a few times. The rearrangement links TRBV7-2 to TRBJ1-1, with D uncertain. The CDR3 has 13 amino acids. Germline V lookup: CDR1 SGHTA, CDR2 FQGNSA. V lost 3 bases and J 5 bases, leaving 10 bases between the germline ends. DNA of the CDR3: TGTGCCAGCAGCTTGCTCCTTAGGACTGAAGCTTTCTTT. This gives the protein CASSLLLRTEAFF.

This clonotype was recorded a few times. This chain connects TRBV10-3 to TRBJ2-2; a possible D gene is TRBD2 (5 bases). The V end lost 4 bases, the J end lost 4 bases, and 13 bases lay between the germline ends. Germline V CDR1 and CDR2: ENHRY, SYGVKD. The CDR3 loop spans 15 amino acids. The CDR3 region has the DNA TGTGCCATCAGTGCGGAGCGGACCTTCACCGGGGAGCTGTTTTTT. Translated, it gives CAISAERTFTGELFF.

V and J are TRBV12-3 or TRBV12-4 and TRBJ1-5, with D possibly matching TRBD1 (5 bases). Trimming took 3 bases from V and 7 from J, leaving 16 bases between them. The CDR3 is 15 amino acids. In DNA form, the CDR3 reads TGTGCCAGCAGTTTCAAACAGGTTCATTCCCAGCCCCAGCATTTT. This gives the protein CASSFKQVHSQPQHF.

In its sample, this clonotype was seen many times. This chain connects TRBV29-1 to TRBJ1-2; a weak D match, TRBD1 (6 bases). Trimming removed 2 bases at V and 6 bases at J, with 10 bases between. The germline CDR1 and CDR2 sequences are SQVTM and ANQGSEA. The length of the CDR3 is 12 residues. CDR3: CSVERGAHGYTF. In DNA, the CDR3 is TGCAGCGTTGAACGGGGGGCGCATGGCTACACCTTC.

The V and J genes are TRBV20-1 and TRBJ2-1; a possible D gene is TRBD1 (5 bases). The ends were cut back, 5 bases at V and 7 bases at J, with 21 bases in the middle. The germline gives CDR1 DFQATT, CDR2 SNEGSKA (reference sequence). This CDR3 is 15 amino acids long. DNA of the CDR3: TGCAGTGCTGTCAAAGGGGTCCACTTGTTAAATGAGCAGTTCTTC. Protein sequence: CSAVKGVHLLNEQFF.